This T cell receptor (beta chain) originates from a study of blood T cell repertoires in COVID-19 (dated by TCRdb to 2018 to 2021). The study in broad terms: Collaborator samples came from the United States, Italy and Spain and covered acute and convalescent phases of COVID-19. The material from the prospective study consisted of cDNA or gDNA derived from T cells, B-cell-depleted T cells, or PBMCs. Subjects who had been exposed to COVID-19, were actively infected with it, or had recovered from it provided the deeply sampled blood TCRbeta repertoires that made up the dataset. A freely available public database, intended as a resource for researchers studying the immune response to SARS-CoV-2, is where the repertoires were released. Samples came from the ongoing ImmuneRACE study (first 160 participants) plus 1,254 subjects from 6 global collaborators. Nearly every sample came with metadata listing a de-identified subject ID, COVID-19 status, age in years and sex. HLA class I and class II types, where available, came from metadata supplied by the sample provider rather than from assay-based typing.

As for this clone: Its specific antigen is unknown. Nothing much larger sits one base from this clone, and base qualities are not available.

Results the study describes overall, beyond this receptor: How much clinical and demographic metadata was included differed by source and by participant, and the metadata was provided uncurated.

Germline trimming: 5 bases from V, 5 bases from J; junction bases outside gene matches: 5. The germline V gene gives CDR1 as SGHTA and CDR2 as FQGNSA. The CDR3, from cysteine to phenylalanine, totals 14 residues. Of all the DNA, just the CDR3 is kept, 42 bases in frame from base 1. Participants in the prospective study were enrolled through a virtual design, were aged about 18 to 100 years, and lived in about 25 United States geographic areas. In the prospective study, cohorts were assigned on the basis of participant-reported clinical history obtained from a screening survey and a study questionnaire. For ImmuneRACE Cohort 3, a participant was defined as recovered based on two consecutive negative NP/OP PCR tests, clearance by a healthcare professional, or resolution of symptoms. In the prospective study, whole blood, serum and a nasopharyngeal or oropharyngeal swab were collected from each participant by mobile phlebotomists. Prospective study participants could optionally give additional blood draws and questionnaires over an approximately 2-month period. Before DNA extraction, blood samples from the prospective study were shipped at room temperature or frozen.

TCRbeta CDR3 regions were amplified from genomic DNA by means of the immunoSEQ Assay, a bias-controlled multiplex PCR. The original pipeline was this. Nucleated cell counts per sample were estimated from amplification of reference gene primers within the assay. Sequence reads were collapsed and filtered to measure the absolute abundance of every unique TCRbeta CDR3 rearrangement. For each sample, productive Simpson clonality was calculated as the square root of Simpson's diversity index across productive rearrangements. TCRdb mirrors the immuneACCESS table, restricted to in-frame sequences. Some clones are absent from its copies; in checked studies, under half trace to an unresolved V gene, and the reason for the others is unknown. D and trimming come from the DNA, and the V and J calls and clone size come from that table. Present in this sample are some 200,000 clones, 88% of which were seen just once. The top ten constitute around 2.6% of the sample.

The sequence links TRBV7-2 to TRBJ1-2; TRBD1 matches 10 bases in the middle. This TCR was sampled from a woman under 40 who had recovered from COVID-19. The source material was PBMCs or T cells enriched from blood (not recorded which). The DNA reads TGTGCCAGCAGCCAGCCGGGACAGGGGTATGGCTACACCTTC. Its translation is CASSQPGQGYGYTF.